This passage covers 4 T cell receptor beta chains from one sample sequenced in a study of regulatory T cells in long-lasting Graves disease. According to the study, TCR beta libraries were built with iRepertoire HTBI primers and CDR3-region Arm-PCR. TCRdb reprocessed the multiplex PCR reads via MiXCR and lists one record per CDR3 protein. The table has approximately 490,000 distinct CDR3 sequences, 15% to 20% seen once. Sample time point: newly diagnosed GD, antithyroid drugs for less than 3 months. Researchers made the TCR library from RNA that was extracted from PBMCs. These sequences were also reported in another study, on T cells in Graves' hyperthyroidism and ophthalmopathy.

The sample in question was peripheral blood mononuclear cells (PBMCs), obtained at new diagnosis, from a patient treated with antithyroid drugs. The receptors here all came from a man aged 35 to 55 with Graves disease.

The sample holds many counts of this clonotype. The CDR3 DNA follows: TGCAGTGCTAGACTAGCGGTTAGCTCCTACAATGAGCAGTTCTTC. Protein: CSARLAVSSYNEQFF. This chain joins TRBV20-1 and TRBJ2-1; the match to TRBD2 covers 7 bases. After removal of 2 bases from V and 0 bases from J, the junction contained 4 bases not matched to a gene. CDR3 length: 15 amino acids. Per germline, CDR1 DFQATT and CDR2 SNEGSKA (reference sequence).

The V call is TRBV28, the J call TRBJ1-6; no clear D. Trimming stripped 5 bases from V and 10 bases from J, with 15 bases between. Germline CDR1 is MDHEN and CDR2 is SYDVKM. CDR3 length: 14 amino acids. CDR3 loop: CASSPYGVKSPLHF. For the CDR3, the DNA is TGTGCCAGCAGTCCCTACGGAGTAAAGTCACCCCTCCACTTT.

This clonotype was recorded once. The chain carries TRBV7-3 and TRBJ2-2; 8 bases match TRBD2. J was trimmed by 6 bases and V by 1 base; bases with no gene match: 4. The length of the CDR3 is 15 residues. Germline V gene data show CDR1 as SGHTA and CDR2 as FQGTGA. The CDR3 nucleotides are TGTGCCAGCAGCTTAAGAGCGGGAGCGGCCGGGGAGCTGTTTTTT. Protein: CASSLRAGAAGELFF.

This chain joins TRBV30 and TRBJ2-3; no clear D gene. The V end was cut by 4 bases, the J end by 4 bases, with 9 bases between. The CDR3 runs 12 residues. Germline-derived CDR1 and CDR2 are GTSNPN and SVGIG (reference sequence). The DNA for the CDR3 is TGTGCCTGGACCCGACCGCCAGATACGCAGTATTTT. It specifies CAWTRPPDTQYF.